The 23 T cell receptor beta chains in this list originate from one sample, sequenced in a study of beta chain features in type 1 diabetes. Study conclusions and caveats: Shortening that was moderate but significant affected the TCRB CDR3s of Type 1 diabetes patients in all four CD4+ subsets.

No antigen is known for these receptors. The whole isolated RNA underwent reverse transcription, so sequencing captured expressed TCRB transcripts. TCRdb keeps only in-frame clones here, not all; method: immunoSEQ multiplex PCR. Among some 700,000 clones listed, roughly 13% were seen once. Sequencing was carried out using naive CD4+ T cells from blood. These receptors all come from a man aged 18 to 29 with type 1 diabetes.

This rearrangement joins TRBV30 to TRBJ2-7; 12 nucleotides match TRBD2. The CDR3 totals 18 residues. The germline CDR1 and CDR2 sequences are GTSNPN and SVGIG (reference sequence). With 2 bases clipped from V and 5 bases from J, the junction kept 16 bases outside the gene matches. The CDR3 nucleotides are TGTGCCTGGAGTCCTGGAAAATTCGGACTAGCGGGGAGGAACGAGCAGTACTTC. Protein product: CAWSPGKFGLAGRNEQYF.

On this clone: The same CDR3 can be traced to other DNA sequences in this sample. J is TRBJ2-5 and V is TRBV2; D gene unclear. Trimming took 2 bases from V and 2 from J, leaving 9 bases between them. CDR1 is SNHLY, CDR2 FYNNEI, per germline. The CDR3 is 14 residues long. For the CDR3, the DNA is TGTGCCAGCAGTGAAACATCCCGTCAAGAGACCCAGTACTTC. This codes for CASSETSRQETQYF. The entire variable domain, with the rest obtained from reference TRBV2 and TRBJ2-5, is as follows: EPEVTQTPSHQVTQMGQEVILRCVPISNHLYFYWYRQILGQKVEFLVSFYNNEISEKSEIFDDQFSVERPDGSNFTLKIRSTKLEDSAMYFCASSETSRQETQYFGPGTRLLVL.

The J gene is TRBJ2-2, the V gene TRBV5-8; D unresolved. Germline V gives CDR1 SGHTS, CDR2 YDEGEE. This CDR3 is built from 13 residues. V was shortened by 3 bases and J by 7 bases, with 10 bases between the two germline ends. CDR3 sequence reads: CASSSRRSGELFF. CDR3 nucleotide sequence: TGTGCCAGCAGCTCGCGTAGGAGCGGGGAGCTGTTTTTT.

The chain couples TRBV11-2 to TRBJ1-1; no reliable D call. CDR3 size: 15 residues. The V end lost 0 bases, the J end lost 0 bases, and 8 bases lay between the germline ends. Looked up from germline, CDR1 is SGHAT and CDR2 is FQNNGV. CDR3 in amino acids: CASSLELLLNTEAFF. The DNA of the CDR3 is TGTGCCAGCAGCTTAGAATTACTTCTGAACACTGAAGCTTTCTTT.

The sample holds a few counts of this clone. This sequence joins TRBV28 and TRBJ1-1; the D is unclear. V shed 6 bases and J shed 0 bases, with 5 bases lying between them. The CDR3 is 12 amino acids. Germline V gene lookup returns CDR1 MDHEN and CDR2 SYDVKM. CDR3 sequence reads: CASRLMNTEAFF. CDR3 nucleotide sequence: TGTGCCAGCAGGCTTATGAACACTGAAGCTTTCTTT.

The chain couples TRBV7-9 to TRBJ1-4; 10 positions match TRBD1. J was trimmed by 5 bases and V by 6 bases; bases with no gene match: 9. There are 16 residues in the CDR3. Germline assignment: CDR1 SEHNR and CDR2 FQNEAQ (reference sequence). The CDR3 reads CASSYDPGQGNEKLFF. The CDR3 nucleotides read TGTGCCAGCAGTTACGACCCGGGACAGGGGAATGAAAAACTGTTTTTT.

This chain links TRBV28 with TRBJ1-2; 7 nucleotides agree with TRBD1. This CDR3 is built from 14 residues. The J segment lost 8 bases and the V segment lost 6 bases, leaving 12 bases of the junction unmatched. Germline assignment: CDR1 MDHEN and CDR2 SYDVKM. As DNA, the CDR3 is TGTGCCAGCAGACTTATAGACAGGGAATACGGCTACACCTTC. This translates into CASRLIDREYGYTF.

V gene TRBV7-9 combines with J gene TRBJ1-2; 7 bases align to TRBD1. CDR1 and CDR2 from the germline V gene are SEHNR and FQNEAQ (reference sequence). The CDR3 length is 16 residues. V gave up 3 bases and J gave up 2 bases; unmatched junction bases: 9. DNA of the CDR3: TGTGCCAGCAGCTTCAGTTCGAGGGGGCCCAACTATGGCTACACCTTC. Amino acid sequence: CASSFSSRGPNYGYTF.

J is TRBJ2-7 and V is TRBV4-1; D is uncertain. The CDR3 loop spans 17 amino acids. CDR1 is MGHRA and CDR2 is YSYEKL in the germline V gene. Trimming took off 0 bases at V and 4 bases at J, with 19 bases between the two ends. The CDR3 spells CASSQDYALEGRYEQYF. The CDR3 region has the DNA TGCGCCAGCAGCCAAGATTACGCGTTGGAAGGACGGTACGAGCAGTACTTC.

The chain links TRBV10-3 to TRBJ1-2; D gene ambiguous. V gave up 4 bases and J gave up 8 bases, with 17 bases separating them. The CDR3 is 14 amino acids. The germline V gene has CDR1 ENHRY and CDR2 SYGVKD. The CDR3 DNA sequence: TGTGCCATCAGTGCCGTCGAGGGAGTAGGAGGCTACACCTTC. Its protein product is CAISAVEGVGGYTF.

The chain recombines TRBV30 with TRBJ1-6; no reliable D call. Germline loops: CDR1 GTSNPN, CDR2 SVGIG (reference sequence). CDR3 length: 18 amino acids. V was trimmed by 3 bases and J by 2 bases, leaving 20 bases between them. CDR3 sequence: CAWRRSKGYGAYNSPLHF. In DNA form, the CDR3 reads TGTGCCTGGAGAAGGAGTAAGGGTTACGGGGCCTATAATTCACCCCTCCACTTT.

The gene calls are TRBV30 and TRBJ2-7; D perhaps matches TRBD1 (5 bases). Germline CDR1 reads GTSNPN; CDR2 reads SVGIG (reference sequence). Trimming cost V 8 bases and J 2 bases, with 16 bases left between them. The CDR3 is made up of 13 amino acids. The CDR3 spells CARAGAFTYEQYF. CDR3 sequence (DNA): TGTGCCCGGGCTGGGGCGTTTACCTACGAGCAGTACTTC.

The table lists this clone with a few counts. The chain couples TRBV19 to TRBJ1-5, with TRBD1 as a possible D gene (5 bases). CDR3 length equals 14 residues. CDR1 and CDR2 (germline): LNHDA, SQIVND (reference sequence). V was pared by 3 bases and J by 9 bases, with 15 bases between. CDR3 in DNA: TGTGCCAGTAGTATCAGCACAGGCGAGGGGCCCCAGCATTTT. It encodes CASSISTGEGPQHF.

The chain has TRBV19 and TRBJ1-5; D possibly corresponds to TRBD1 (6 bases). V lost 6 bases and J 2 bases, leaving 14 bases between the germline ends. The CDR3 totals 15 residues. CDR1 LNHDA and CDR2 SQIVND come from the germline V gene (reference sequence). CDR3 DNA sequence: TGTGCCAGTAGGCTAGGGGGAGTGGGCAATCAGCCCCAGCATTTT. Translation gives CASRLGGVGNQPQHF.

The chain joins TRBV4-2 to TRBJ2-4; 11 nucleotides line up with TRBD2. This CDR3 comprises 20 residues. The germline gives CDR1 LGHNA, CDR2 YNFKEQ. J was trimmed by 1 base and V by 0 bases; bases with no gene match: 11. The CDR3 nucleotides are TGTGCCAGCAGCCAAGATTGGCTAGCGGGGGGAGGGGCGGCCAAAAACATTCAGTACTTC. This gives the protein CASSQDWLAGGGAAKNIQYF.

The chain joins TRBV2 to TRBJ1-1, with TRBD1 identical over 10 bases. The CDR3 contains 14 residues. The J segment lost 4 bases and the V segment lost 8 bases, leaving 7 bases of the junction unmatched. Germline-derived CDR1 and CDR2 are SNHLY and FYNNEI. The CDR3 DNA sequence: TGTGCCAGCTTCCGGGACAGGGGACTCACTGAAGCTTTCTTT. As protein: CASFRDRGLTEAFF.

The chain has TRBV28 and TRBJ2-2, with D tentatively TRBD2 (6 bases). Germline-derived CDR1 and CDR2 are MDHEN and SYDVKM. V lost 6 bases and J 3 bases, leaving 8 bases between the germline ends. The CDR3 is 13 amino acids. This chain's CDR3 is CASRREYTGELFF. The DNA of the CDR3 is TGTGCCAGCAGACGGGAGTACACCGGGGAGCTGTTTTTT.

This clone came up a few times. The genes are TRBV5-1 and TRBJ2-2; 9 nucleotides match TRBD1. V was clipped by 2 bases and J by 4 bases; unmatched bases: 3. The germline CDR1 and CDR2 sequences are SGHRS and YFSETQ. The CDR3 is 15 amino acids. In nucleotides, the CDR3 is TGCGCCAGCAGCTTAGGACAGGGGCCCACCGGGGAGCTGTTTTTT. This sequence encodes CASSLGQGPTGELFF. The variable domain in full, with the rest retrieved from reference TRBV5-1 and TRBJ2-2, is KAGVTQTPRYLIKTRGQQVTLSCSPISGHRSVSWYQQTPGQGLQFLFEYFSETQRNKGNFPGRFSGRQFSNSRSEMNVSTLELGDSALYLCASSLGQGPTGELFFGEGSRLTVL.

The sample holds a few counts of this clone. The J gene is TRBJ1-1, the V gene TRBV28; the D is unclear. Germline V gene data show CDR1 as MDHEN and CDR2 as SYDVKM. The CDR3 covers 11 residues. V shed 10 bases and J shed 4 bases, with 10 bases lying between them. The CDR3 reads CATTDGTEAFF. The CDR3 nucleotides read TGTGCCACGACGGACGGCACTGAAGCTTTCTTT.

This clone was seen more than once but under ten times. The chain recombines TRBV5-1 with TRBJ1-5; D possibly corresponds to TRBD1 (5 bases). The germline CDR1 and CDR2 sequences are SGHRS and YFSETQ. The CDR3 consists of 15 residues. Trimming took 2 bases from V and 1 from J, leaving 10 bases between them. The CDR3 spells CASSLGVGSNQPQHF. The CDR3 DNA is TGCGCCAGCAGCTTAGGGGTGGGAAGCAATCAGCCCCAGCATTTT.

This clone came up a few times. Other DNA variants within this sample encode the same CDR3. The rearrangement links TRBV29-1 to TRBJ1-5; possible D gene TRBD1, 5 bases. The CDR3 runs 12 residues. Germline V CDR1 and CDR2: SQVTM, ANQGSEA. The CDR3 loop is CSAGGSNQPQHF. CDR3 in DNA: TGCAGTGCTGGGGGTAGCAATCAGCCCCAGCATTTT.

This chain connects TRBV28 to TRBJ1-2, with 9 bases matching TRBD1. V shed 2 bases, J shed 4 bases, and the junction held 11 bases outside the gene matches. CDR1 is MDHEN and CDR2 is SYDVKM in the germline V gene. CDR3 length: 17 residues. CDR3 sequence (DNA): TGTGCCAGCAGTTTACCGGCGGGACAGGGCCTAGGCTATGGCTACACCTTC. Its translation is CASSLPAGQGLGYGYTF.

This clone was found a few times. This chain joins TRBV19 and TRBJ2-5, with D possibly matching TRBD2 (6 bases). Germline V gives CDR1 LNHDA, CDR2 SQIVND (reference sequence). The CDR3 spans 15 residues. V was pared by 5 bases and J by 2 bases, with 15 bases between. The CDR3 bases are TGTGCCAGTAGTGCCTCGCTAGCGTCTCAAGAGACCCAGTACTTC. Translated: CASSASLASQETQYF.